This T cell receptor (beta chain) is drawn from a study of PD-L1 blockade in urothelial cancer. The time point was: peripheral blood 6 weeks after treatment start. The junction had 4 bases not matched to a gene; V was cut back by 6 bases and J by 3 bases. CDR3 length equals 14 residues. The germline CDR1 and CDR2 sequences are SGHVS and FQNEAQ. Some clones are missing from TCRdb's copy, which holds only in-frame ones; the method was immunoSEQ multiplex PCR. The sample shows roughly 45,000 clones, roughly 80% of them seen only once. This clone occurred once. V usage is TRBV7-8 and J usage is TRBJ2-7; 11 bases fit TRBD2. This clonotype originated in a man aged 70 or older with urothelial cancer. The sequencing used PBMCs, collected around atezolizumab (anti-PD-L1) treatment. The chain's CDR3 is CASRSTSGSYEQYF. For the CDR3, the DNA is TGTGCCAGCAGATCTACTAGCGGGAGCTACGAGCAGTACTTC.